This TCR beta chain was obtained from a study of blood T cell repertoires in COVID-19. The overall study: Sites in the United States, Italy and Spain provided acute and convalescent COVID-19 samples. From T cells, B-cell-depleted T cells, or PBMCs came the material, which was cDNA or gDNA.

The J segment lost 5 bases and the V segment lost 6 bases, leaving 4 bases of the junction unmatched. The CDR3 spans 13 residues. In germline, CDR1 is KGHSH, CDR2 LQKENI. In the original analysis: Quantification of nucleated cells was approximated via reference gene primer amplification. The method was immunoSEQ multiplex PCR; TCRdb's version includes in-frame clones alone and lacks a portion of them. Clone size and the V and J calls come from that table; the DNA yielded D and trimming. The table has approximately 190,000 clones, about 81% seen once. The chain links TRBV18 to TRBJ2-7; TRBD1 agrees at 10 bases. Material: peripheral blood. This receptor was taken from an older woman with COVID-19, enrolled during active disease. The CDR3 region is CASSTTGGNEQYF. Written as DNA, the CDR3 is TGTGCCAGCTCGACGACAGGGGGCAACGAGCAGTACTTC.